This T cell receptor (beta chain) was sequenced during a study of OX40 agonist ivuxolimab in advanced cancers. Libraries were prepared by immunoSEQ multiplex PCR; TCRdb keeps only in-frame clonotypes and omits some of them. This sample has some 66,000 clones; roughly four fifths occur once, and the top ten carry 1.6%. This CDR3 is built from 11 residues. Germline assignment: CDR1 SNHLY and CDR2 FYNNEI. V was pared by 8 bases and J by 0 bases, with 4 bases between. This sequence was found in an adult with an advanced solid tumor such as melanoma, head and neck, liver or kidney cancer. Sequenced material: CD4+ or CD8+ T cells sorted from blood, taken in a trial of the OX40 agonist ivuxolimab. V is TRBV2 and J is TRBJ1-1; D remains ambiguous. Here the CDR3 reads CASVLNTEAFF. CDR3 DNA sequence: TGTGCCAGCGTTTTGAACACTGAAGCTTTCTTT.